The rows below give T cell receptor beta chains drawn from one sample of a study of blood T cell repertoires in COVID-19. Assay used: immunoSEQ multiplex PCR; TCRdb lists only in-frame clones, some missing. The data hold some 62,000 clones, with about 80% observed a single time. The sample taken for sequencing was peripheral blood. These receptor sequences come from a man in his fifties or sixties with COVID-19, enrolled during active disease. Both conserved end residues are part of each CDR3. A D gene is named only where the DNA matches it firmly. The size entry is marked missing in some rows and otherwise reads once, few, many or a size class.

>.|.|TRBV25-1|14|TRBJ1-6
CASSVDSYNSPLHF
TGTGCCAGCAGTGTCGACAGTTATAATTCACCCCTCCACTTT
>few|.|TRBV6-1|13|TRBJ1-1
CASSETANTEAFF
TGTGCCAGCAGTGAAACAGCGAACACTGAAGCTTTCTTT
>.|TRBD2|TRBV7-3|14|TRBJ2-1
CASSPLAGGNEQFF
TGTGCCAGCAGCCCACTAGCGGGGGGCAATGAGCAGTTCTTC
>.|.|TRBV6-5|12|TRBJ2-2
CASSYVSGELFF
TGTGCCAGCAGTTACGTCAGCGGGGAGCTGTTTTTT
>.|TRBD1|TRBV7-9|14|TRBJ2-4
CASSLGGGADIQYF
TGTGCCAGCAGCTTAGGAGGGGGCGCGGACATTCAGTACTTC
>.|.|TRBV18|15|TRBJ1-6
CASSPARAYNSPLHF
TGTGCCAGCTCACCAGCCAGGGCCTATAATTCACCCCTCCACTTT
>.|.|TRBV7-5|18|TRBJ1-3
CARSLAGDTSTSGNTIYF
TGTGCCAGAAGCTTAGCTGGGGACACTTCTACCTCTGGAAACACCATATATTTT
>.|TRBD1|TRBV5-1|14|TRBJ1-2
CASSFDRGSYGYTF
TGCGCCAGCAGCTTCGACAGGGGAAGCTATGGCTACACCTTC
>.|TRBD1|TRBV18|15|TRBJ1-1
CASSPYTGGSTEAFF
TGTGCCAGCTCACCTTATACAGGGGGAAGTACTGAAGCTTTCTTT
>few|.|TRBV28|15|TRBJ1-2
CASSSSSSRPYGYTF
TGTGCCAGCAGTTCCTCCAGTTCCAGGCCGTATGGCTACACCTTC
>.|.|TRBV7-9|14|TRBJ2-3
CASSLKASTDTQYF
TGTGCCAGCAGCCTCAAAGCGAGCACAGATACGCAGTATTTT
>once|.|TRBV13|13|TRBJ2-1
CASSHFSGNEQFF
TGTGCCAGCAGTCACTTTTCGGGCAATGAGCAGTTCTTC
>.|TRBD1|TRBV15|12|TRBJ1-1
CATSGRQGRAFF
TGTGCCACCAGCGGTCGACAGGGGCGGGCTTTCTTT
>few|TRBD1|TRBV27|13|TRBJ1-2
CASSFSTGVGYTF
TGTGCCAGCAGTTTTTCGACAGGGGTTGGCTACACCTTC
>.|.|TRBV5-1|15|TRBJ2-3
CASSLAIGGRDTQYF
TGCGCCAGCAGCTTGGCCATTGGAGGGAGAGATACGCAGTATTTT
>.|TRBD1|TRBV7-6|13|TRBJ1-2
CASSPTGNYGYTF
TGTGCCAGCAGTCCGACAGGGAACTATGGCTACACCTTC
>.|TRBD2|TRBV10-1|15|TRBJ2-1
CASSSGTSMYNEQFF
TGCGCCAGCAGCTCCGGGACTAGTATGTACAATGAGCAGTTCTTC
>once|TRBD2|TRBV6-5|15|TRBJ2-5
CASRLGGGALETQYF
TGTGCCAGCAGGCTCGGGGGGGGCGCCCTAGAGACCCAGTACTTC
>few|TRBD2|TRBV5-1|15|TRBJ2-7
CASSHQGGSSYEQYF
TGCGCCAGCAGTCATCAGGGCGGGAGCTCCTACGAGCAGTACTTC
>.|TRBD2|TRBV5-1|18|TRBJ2-3
CASSLDHQRGPSTDTQYF
TGCGCCAGCAGCTTGGATCACCAGCGGGGGCCGAGCACAGATACGCAGTATTTT